This T cell receptor beta chain appears in the sequencing data of a study of molecular identifiers for immune sequencing clone quantification. Looked up from germline, CDR1 is MNHEY and CDR2 is SMNVEV (reference sequence). V lost 5 bases and J 2 bases, leaving 16 bases between the germline ends. This CDR3 is 17 amino acids long. Methods described previously were used for bulk TCR libraries, and listed TCR primers were applied. TCRdb ran MiXCR on the PCR reads and lists one entry per CDR3 protein. The sample gives just over 95,000 distinct CDR3 sequences, 24% of which show up once; around 1% is in the top ten. Remarks on this clonotype: The conserved phenylalanine or tryptophan normally closing the CDR3 is absent here, so this likely arose from a read error.

V gene TRBV27 combines with J gene TRBJ1-6; tentatively, D is TRBD1 (6 bases). The TCR originated in a human donor in good health. Some libraries in this study had Jurkat cell RNA spiked in. Material: naive CD8+ T cells from blood, with Jurkat cell RNA spiked in. The subset denotes: FACS-sorted CD8+CD4-CCR7+CD45RA+ naive T cells. The CDR3 region is CASSTILGGAYNSPLHY. CDR3 nucleotides: TGTGCCAGCAGTACCATATTGGGGGGCGCCTATAATTCACCCCTCCACTAT.